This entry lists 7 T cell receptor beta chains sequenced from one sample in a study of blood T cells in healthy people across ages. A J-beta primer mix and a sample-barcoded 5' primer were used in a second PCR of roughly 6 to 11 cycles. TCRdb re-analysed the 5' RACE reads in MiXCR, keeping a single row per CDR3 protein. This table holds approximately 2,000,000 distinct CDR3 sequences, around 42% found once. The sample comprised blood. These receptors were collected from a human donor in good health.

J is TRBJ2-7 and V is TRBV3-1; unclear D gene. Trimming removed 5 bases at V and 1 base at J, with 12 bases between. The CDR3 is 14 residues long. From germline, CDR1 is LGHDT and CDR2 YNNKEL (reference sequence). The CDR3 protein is CASSIVGRSYEQYF. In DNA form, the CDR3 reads TGTGCCAGCAGCATAGTTGGACGTTCCTACGAGCAGTACTTC.

DNA for the CDR3: TGCAGTGCTAGAGATCTCGGGGGGGGGCCCTCCTACAATGAGCAGTTCTTC. Amino acids: CSARDLGGGPSYNEQFF. This chain joins TRBV20-1 and TRBJ2-1; TRBD2 aligns across 8 bases. Germline CDR1 reads DFQATT; CDR2 reads SNEGSKA (reference sequence). The V and J ends lost 0 bases and 0 bases, in that order; junction bases with no gene match: 7. The CDR3 is 17 residues long.

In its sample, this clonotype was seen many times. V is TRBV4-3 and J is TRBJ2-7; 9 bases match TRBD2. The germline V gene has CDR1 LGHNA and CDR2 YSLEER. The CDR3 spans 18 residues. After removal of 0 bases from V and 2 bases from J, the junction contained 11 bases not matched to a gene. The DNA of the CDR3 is TGCGCCAGCAGCCAAGATCCACCTAGCGGGGCTTACCCCTACGAGCAGTACTTC. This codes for CASSQDPPSGAYPYEQYF.

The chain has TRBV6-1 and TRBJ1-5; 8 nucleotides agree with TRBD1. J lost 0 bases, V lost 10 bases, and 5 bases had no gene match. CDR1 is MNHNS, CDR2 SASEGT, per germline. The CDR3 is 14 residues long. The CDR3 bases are TGTGCCACCGAACAGGGGGGTAGCAATCAGCCCCAGCATTTT. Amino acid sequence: CATEQGGSNQPQHF.

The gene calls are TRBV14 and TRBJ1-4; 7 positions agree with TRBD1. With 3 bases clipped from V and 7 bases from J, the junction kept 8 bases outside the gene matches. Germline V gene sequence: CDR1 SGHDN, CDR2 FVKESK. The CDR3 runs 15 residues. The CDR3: CASSHLDRSVEKLFF. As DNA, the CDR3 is TGTGCCAGCAGCCATCTGGACAGGAGCGTTGAAAAACTGTTTTTT.

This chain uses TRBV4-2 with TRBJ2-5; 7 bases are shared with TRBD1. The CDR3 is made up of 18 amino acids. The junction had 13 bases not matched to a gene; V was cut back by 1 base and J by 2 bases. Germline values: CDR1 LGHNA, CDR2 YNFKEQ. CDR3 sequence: CASSQVIQGRRGQETQYF. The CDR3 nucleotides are TGTGCCAGCAGCCAAGTTATACAGGGGCGGAGAGGTCAAGAGACCCAGTACTTC.

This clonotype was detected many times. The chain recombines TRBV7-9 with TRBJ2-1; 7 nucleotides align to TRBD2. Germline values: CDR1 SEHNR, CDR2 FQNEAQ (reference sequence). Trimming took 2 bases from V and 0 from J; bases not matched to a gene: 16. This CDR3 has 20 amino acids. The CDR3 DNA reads TGTGCCAGCAGCTTAAGTGTTGGGGACTACCCCCCTGGCTCCTACAATGAGCAGTTCTTC. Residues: CASSLSVGDYPPGSYNEQFF. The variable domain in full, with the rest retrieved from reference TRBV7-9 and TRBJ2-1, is DTGVSQNPRHKITKRGQNVTFRCDPISEHNRLYWYRQTLGQGPEFLTYFQNEAQLEKSRLLSDRFSAERPKGSFSTLEIQRTEQGDSAMYLCASSLSVGDYPPGSYNEQFFGPGTRLTVL.